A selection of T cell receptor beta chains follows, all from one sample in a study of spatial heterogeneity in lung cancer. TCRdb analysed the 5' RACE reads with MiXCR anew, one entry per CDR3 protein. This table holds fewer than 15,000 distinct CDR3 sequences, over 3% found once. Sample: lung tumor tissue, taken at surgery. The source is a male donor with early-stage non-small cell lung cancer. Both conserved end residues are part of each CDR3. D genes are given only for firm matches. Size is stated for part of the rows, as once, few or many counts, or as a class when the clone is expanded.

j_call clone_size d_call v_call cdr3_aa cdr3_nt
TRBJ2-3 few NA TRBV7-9 CASSFSRPDTQYF TGTGCCAGCAGCTTTTCTAGGCCAGATACGCAGTATTTT
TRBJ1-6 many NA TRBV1 CTTTGPARGGALHF TGCACCACCACTGGACCCGCCCGGGGGGGAGCCCTCCACTTT
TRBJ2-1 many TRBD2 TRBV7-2 CASSSRGSGGRGEQFF TGTGCCAGCAGCTCCCGGGGTAGCGGGGGGCGAGGGGAGCAGTTCTTC
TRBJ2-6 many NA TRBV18 CASSPPGRMQGLPVLTF TGTGCCAGCTCACCACCGGGAAGGATGCAGGGTCTTCCCGTCCTGACTTTC
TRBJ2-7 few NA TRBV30 CAYRTAVSYEQYF TGTGCTTATCGAACGGCGGTTTCCTACGAGCAGTACTTC
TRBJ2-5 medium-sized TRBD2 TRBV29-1 CSVELAGYMYQETQYF TGCAGCGTTGAATTAGCGGGCTACATGTACCAAGAGACCCAGTACTTC
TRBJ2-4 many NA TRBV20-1 CSARGTRDFQRDIQYF TGCAGTGCTAGGGGGACCCGGGACTTCCAACGGGACATTCAGTACTTC
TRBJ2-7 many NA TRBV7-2 CASSLDAGKEQYF TGTGCCAGCAGCTTAGATGCGGGGAAAGAGCAGTACTTC
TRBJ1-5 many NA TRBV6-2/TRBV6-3 CASSDGSNQPQHF TGTGCCAGCTCTGACGGTAGCAATCAGCCCCAGCATTTT
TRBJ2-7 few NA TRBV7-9 CASSWGPSGRFYEQYF TGTGCCAGCAGCTGGGGCCCTTCCGGGCGGTTCTACGAGCAGTACTTC
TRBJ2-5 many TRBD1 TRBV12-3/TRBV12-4 CASSDRGGETQYF TGTGCCAGCAGTGACAGGGGTGGAGAGACCCAGTACTTC
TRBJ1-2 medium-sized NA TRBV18 CASSLIAGGYTF TGTGCCAGCTCACTCATTGCGGGCGGCTACACCTTC
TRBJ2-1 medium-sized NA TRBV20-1 CSARDRGANEQFF TGCAGTGCTAGAGACCGGGGAGCCAATGAGCAGTTCTTC
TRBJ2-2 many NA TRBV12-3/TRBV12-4 CASSRPTGPGELFF TGTGCCAGCAGTCGACCTACAGGGCCCGGGGAGCTGTTTTTT
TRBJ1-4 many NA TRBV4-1 CASSPVYGGTNEKLFF TGCGCCAGCAGCCCTGTTTATGGGGGGACTAATGAAAAACTGTTTTTT
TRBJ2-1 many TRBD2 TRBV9 CASSVGSSGGGNEQFF TGTGCCAGCAGCGTAGGTTCTAGCGGGGGCGGCAATGAGCAGTTCTTC
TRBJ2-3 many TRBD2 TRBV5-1 CASSFLLAGITLDTQYF TGCGCCAGCAGCTTCTTACTAGCGGGAATCACTTTGGATACGCAGTATTTT
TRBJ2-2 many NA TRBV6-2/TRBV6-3 CASSYSYTGELFF TGTGCCAGCAGTTACTCTTATACCGGGGAGCTGTTTTTT
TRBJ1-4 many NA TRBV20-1 CSARQVGEKLFF TGCAGTGCCAGACAGGTGGGGGAAAAACTGTTTTTT
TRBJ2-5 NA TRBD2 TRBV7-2 CASSPTSGSTETQYF TGTGCCAGCAGCCCTACTAGCGGGAGTACGGAGACCCAGTACTTC
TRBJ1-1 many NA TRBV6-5 CASSYQGTTEAFF TGTGCCAGCAGTTACCAGGGGACCACTGAAGCTTTCTTT
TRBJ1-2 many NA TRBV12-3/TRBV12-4 CASSLSYSGNYGYTF TGTGCCAGCAGTTTAAGTTACAGCGGAAACTATGGCTACACCTTC
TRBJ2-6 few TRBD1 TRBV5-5 CASSRETGGASGANVLTF TGTGCCAGCAGTCGAGAGACAGGGGGCGCGTCTGGGGCCAACGTCCTGACTTTC
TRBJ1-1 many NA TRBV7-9 CASSVQGDGTEAFF TGTGCCAGCAGCGTACAGGGAGATGGCACTGAAGCTTTCTTT
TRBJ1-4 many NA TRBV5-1 CASSLGPREKLFF TGCGCCAGCAGCTTGGGCCCCCGTGAAAAACTGTTTTTT
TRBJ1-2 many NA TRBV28 CAGQSECYGYTF TGTGCCGGCCAATCAGAGTGCTATGGCTACACCTTC
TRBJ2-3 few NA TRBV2 CASSDSRAWDTQYF TGTGCCAGCAGTGATAGTCGAGCATGGGATACGCAGTATTTT
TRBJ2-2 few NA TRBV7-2 CASSLGLMNTGELFF TGTGCCAGCAGCTTGGGACTGATGAACACCGGGGAGCTGTTTTTT
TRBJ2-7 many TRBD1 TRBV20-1 CSANPGQGSYEQYF TGCAGTGCTAACCCCGGACAGGGCTCCTACGAGCAGTACTTC
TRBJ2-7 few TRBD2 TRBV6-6 CASSYSSGRELWKKQYF TGTGCCAGCAGTTACTCGAGCGGGAGGGAGCTTTGGAAAAAGCAGTACTTC
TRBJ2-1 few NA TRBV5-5 CASSFERTRHNEQFF TGTGCCAGCAGCTTCGAGAGGACTCGTCACAATGAGCAGTTCTTC
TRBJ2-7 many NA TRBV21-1 CASRGEYYEQYF TGTGCCAGCAGGGGAGAATACTACGAGCAGTACTTC
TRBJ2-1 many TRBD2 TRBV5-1 CASSELSGGYNEQFF TGCGCCAGCAGTGAGTTGAGCGGGGGATACAATGAGCAGTTCTTC
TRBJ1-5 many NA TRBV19 CASSTTGIPSNQPQHF TGTGCCAGTAGTACTACAGGGATTCCTAGCAATCAGCCCCAGCATTTT
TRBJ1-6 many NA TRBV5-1 CASSSYSSSSYNSPLHF TGCGCCAGCAGCTCCTACAGCTCGAGCTCCTATAATTCACCCCTCCACTTT
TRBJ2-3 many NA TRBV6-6 CASRQPGPTDTQYF TGTGCCAGCAGACAACCGGGACCCACAGATACGCAGTATTTT
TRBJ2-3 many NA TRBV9 CASSLYTRGPTDTQYF TGTGCCAGCTCACTTTACACCAGGGGACCCACAGATACGCAGTATTTT
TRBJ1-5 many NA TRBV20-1 CSASRGGSNQPQHF TGCAGTGCTAGCCGGGGAGGGAGCAATCAGCCCCAGCATTTT
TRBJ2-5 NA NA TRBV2 CASRRGRPGETQYF TGTGCCAGCAGGAGGGGTAGGCCAGGGGAGACCCAGTACTTC
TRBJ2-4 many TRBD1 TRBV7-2 CASSLVEGQGTRNIQYF TGTGCCAGCAGCTTAGTAGAGGGACAGGGGACTCGAAACATTCAGTACTTC
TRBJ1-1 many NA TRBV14 CASSRRAIGTEAFF TGTGCCAGCAGCCGCAGGGCGATAGGCACTGAAGCTTTCTTT
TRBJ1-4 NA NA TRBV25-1 CALSLNGGAGEKLFF TGTGCCCTCAGCTTGAATGGGGGCGCGGGTGAAAAACTGTTTTTT
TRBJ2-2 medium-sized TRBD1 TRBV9 CASSPRTGGNTGELFF TGTGCCAGCAGCCCAAGGACAGGGGGGAACACCGGGGAGCTGTTTTTT
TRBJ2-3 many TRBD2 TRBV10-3 CAISESKGLESQSDTQYF TGTGCCATCAGTGAGTCGAAAGGACTAGAATCCCAGTCAGATACGCAGTATTTT
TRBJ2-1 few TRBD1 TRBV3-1 CASSQVRTGGITEQFF TGTGCCAGCAGCCAAGTGAGGACAGGGGGAATCACTGAGCAGTTCTTC
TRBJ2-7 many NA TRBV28 CASSLRGGEQYF TGTGCCAGCAGCCTAAGGGGGGGCGAGCAGTACTTC
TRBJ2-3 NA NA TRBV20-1 CSAGVGASTDTQYF TGCAGTGCAGGGGTGGGGGCTAGCACAGATACGCAGTATTTT
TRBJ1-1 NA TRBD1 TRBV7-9 CASSLRGGTGKAGQAMNTEAFF TGTGCCAGCAGCTTAAGGGGCGGTACCGGAAAGGCGGGACAGGCGATGAACACTGAAGCTTTCTTT
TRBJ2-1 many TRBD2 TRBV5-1 CASSPGGGLYNEQFF TGCGCCAGCAGTCCCGGGGGGGGCCTCTACAATGAGCAGTTCTTC
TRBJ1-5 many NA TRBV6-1 CASSLPGNSNQPQHF TGTGCCAGCAGTTTACCGGGGAATAGCAATCAGCCCCAGCATTTT
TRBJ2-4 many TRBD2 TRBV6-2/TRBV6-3 CASTGTSGSAKNIQYF TGTGCCAGCACAGGGACTAGCGGGAGTGCCAAAAACATTCAGTACTTC
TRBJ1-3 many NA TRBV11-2 CASSRTGRIDTIYF TGTGCCAGCAGCCGCACAGGGCGGATCGACACCATATATTTT
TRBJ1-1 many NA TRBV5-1 CASAPGRPNTEAFF TGCGCCAGCGCACCCGGACGGCCGAACACTGAAGCTTTCTTT
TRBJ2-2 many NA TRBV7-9 CASSSPGPGELFF TGTGCCAGCAGCTCCCCCGGGCCCGGGGAGCTGTTTTTT